This T cell receptor beta chain derives from a study of memory CD8 T cells in hepatitis C reinfection. Overall study context: After reinfection, a couple of primary-infection resolvers became chronically infected. Peak reinfection sampling occurred 3 to 8 weeks after detected reinfection.

The CDR3 totals 16 residues. Germline-derived CDR1 and CDR2 are KGHSH and LQKENI. Trimming cost V 2 bases and J 0 bases, with 13 bases left between them. Study findings and constraints: With 4 to 6 donors, public clonotype conclusions could not be definitive.

As to time point: peak reinfection, 3 to 8 weeks after reinfection detection. No in vitro expansion preceded TCR sequencing of the sorted cells. People who inject drugs from Montreal's HEPCO study were the donors. Clones were read by immunoSEQ multiplex PCR, and TCRdb kept only the in-frame ones, dropping some. Counted here are around 45,000 clones, roughly 88% occurring once; the ten biggest clones make up about 1.3%. A note on this clone: Antigen specificity is unknown.

The rearrangement uses TRBV18 and TRBJ1-1, with D tentatively TRBD1 (5 bases). What was sequenced was naive CD8+ T cells sorted from blood. This receptor was taken from a man younger than 30 with hepatitis C virus infection. As DNA, the CDR3 is TGTGCCAGCTCACCAAATGGGGGGGTAATGAACACTGAAGCTTTCTTT. Translation: CASSPNGGVMNTEAFF.